These 10 T cell receptor beta chains share one sample of origin, sequenced in a study of radiotherapy plus CTLA-4 blockade in lung cancer. Profiling relied on immunoSEQ multiplex PCR, and the TCRdb table lists in-frame clones only, not all of them. The table lists 39,000 or so clones, about 70% of them singletons. The specimen was peripheral blood, collected from a patient treated with radiotherapy plus ipilimumab. These TCRs come from a human donor with non-small cell lung cancer who had stable disease on radiotherapy plus ipilimumab.

The rearrangement uses TRBV10-1 and TRBJ1-1, with D perhaps matching TRBD1 (5 bases). This CDR3 region has 16 residues. Trimming pared 10 bases from V and 1 base from J, leaving 22 bases between. Germline V gene data show CDR1 as WNHNN and CDR2 as SYGVQD (reference sequence). The CDR3 loop reads CATFPGLWGGNTEAFF. DNA of the CDR3: TGCGCCACCTTCCCGGGCCTCTGGGGCGGGAACACTGAAGCTTTCTTT.

The V and J genes are TRBV7-2 and TRBJ1-5; no firm D call. The germline gives CDR1 SGHTA, CDR2 FQGNSA. This CDR3 spans 14 amino acids. The V gene lost 1 base and the J gene lost 6 bases, with 10 bases spanning the gap. The CDR3 bases are TGTGCCAGCAGCTTAGTGGACCGGGCTCAGCCCCAGCATTTT. It yields the protein CASSLVDRAQPQHF. Using reference TRBV7-2 and TRBJ1-5 for the parts outside the CDR3, the full variable domain is GAGVSQSPSNKVTEKGKDVELRCDPISGHTALYWYRQSLGQGLEFLIYFQGNSAPDKSGLPSDRFSAERTGGSVSTLTIQRTQQEDSAVYLCASSLVDRAQPQHFGDGTRLSIL.

The chain recombines TRBV27 with TRBJ2-3, with D unclear. CDR1 is MNHEY, CDR2 SMNVEV, per germline (reference sequence). Trimming took 2 bases from V and 0 from J, leaving 6 bases between them. The CDR3 length is 14 residues. CDR3 region: CASSLGASTDTQYF. In nucleotides, the CDR3 is TGTGCCAGCAGTTTAGGTGCGAGCACAGATACGCAGTATTTT.

The chain couples TRBV7-8 to TRBJ1-5; possible D gene TRBD1, 6 bases. The V gene lost 5 bases and the J gene lost 7 bases, with 15 bases spanning the gap. The CDR3 loop spans 14 amino acids. Per the germline V gene, CDR1 is SGHVS and CDR2 is FQNEAQ. CDR3 amino acids: CASSGTGGEQPQHF. CDR3 DNA sequence: TGTGCCAGCAGCGGGACGGGGGGCGAGCAGCCCCAGCATTTT.

The chain carries TRBV27 and TRBJ1-1, with TRBD1 as a possible D gene (6 bases). The germline V gene has CDR1 MNHEY and CDR2 SMNVEV (reference sequence). The ends were cut back, 4 bases at V and 0 bases at J, with 15 bases in the middle. The CDR3 totals 16 residues. CDR3 sequence reads: CASSSLGGDMNTEAFF. The CDR3 bases are TGTGCCAGCAGTTCCCTTGGGGGGGACATGAACACTGAAGCTTTCTTT.

In this sample, this clone turned up a few times. The rearrangement uses TRBV13 and TRBJ2-5, with D possibly matching TRBD1 (6 bases). CDR3 size: 14 residues. Per the germline V gene, CDR1 is PRHDT and CDR2 is FYEKMQ (reference sequence). The V gene lost 5 bases and the J gene lost 3 bases, with 13 bases spanning the gap. The CDR3 bases are TGTGCCAGCAGCCCTAGACAGGAGGAAGAGACCCAGTACTTC. Its translation is CASSPRQEEETQYF.

V is TRBV11-2 and J is TRBJ1-2; 10 nucleotides match TRBD1. The germline V gene has CDR1 SGHAT and CDR2 FQNNGV. V trimming: 4 bases; J trimming: 8 bases; junction bases outside the gene matches: 10. The CDR3 totals 15 residues. Here the CDR3 reads CASSSPRDRGLGYTF. The CDR3 DNA is TGTGCCAGCAGCTCGCCGCGGGACAGGGGTTTGGGCTACACCTTC.

This chain uses TRBV30 with TRBJ2-2; D remains ambiguous. Germline CDR1 is GTSNPN and CDR2 is SVGIG (reference sequence). The length of the CDR3 is 10 residues. The V and J ends lost 5 bases and 6 bases respectively, with 4 bases between them. The CDR3 region is CAWFSGELFF. CDR3 DNA sequence: TGTGCCTGGTTCTCCGGGGAGCTGTTTTTT.

V is TRBV7-2 and J is TRBJ1-4; possible D gene TRBD1, 6 bases. The germline CDR1 and CDR2 sequences are SGHTA and FQGNSA. This CDR3 is 16 amino acids long. With 4 bases removed from V and 7 bases from J, the gap between germline ends came to 19 bases. For the CDR3, the DNA is TGTGCCAGCAGCTCCACGCGGGGGCCGGGGGGTGAAAAACTGTTTTTT. Its translation is CASSSTRGPGGEKLFF.

The CDR3 region is CSAGHPRNEQFF. The CDR3 DNA reads TGCAGCGCCGGACACCCTAGGAATGAGCAGTTCTTC. The chain carries TRBV29-1 and TRBJ2-1, with D perhaps matching TRBD1 (5 bases). This CDR3 comprises 12 residues. Germline V gives CDR1 SQVTM, CDR2 ANQGSEA. V was shortened by 7 bases and J by 7 bases, with 14 bases between the two germline ends.